The 30 T cell receptor beta chains presented below share a single source sample, sequenced in a study of technical replicates of blood from several donors. Profiled with immunoSEQ multiplex PCR; TCRdb holds only in-frame clones, not every one. The profile covers under 85,000 clones, with about 92% appearing a single time and about 0.37% taken by the ten largest. Sequenced material: T cells isolated from PBMCs. The source of these receptors is a human donor in good health.

J is TRBJ2-6 and V is TRBV6-1, with D possibly being TRBD2 (6 bases). There are 16 residues in the CDR3. Germline V gives CDR1 MNHNS, CDR2 SASEGT. V lost 2 bases to trimming and J lost 4 bases, with 12 bases between them. CDR3 region: CASSENLGLGANVLTF. In nucleotides, the CDR3 is TGTGCCAGCAGTGAAAACTTGGGACTGGGGGCCAACGTCCTGACTTTC.

The chain carries TRBV19 and TRBJ2-7, with 7 bases lining up with TRBD2. The V gene end was trimmed by 5 bases and the J gene end by 1 base; junction bases not matched to a gene: 5. The CDR3 has 14 residues. The germline CDR1 and CDR2 sequences are LNHDA and SQIVND (reference sequence). This chain's CDR3 is CASSAGEGSYEQYF. DNA of the CDR3: TGTGCCAGTAGTGCGGGAGAAGGGTCCTACGAGCAGTACTTC.

The rearrangement links TRBV5-1 to TRBJ1-2; 7 bases are shared with TRBD1. The CDR3 sequence is 15 residues long. V lost 0 bases to trimming and J lost 7 bases; unmatched junction nucleotides: 9. The germline CDR1 and CDR2 sequences are SGHRS and YFSETQ. The CDR3 DNA sequence: TGCGCCAGCAGCTTGGCGTCGACAGGGCGGGTTGGCTACACCTTC. It translates to CASSLASTGRVGYTF.

The sample holds a few counts of this clone. J is TRBJ1-1 and V is TRBV6-5; D is ambiguous. CDR1 is MNHEY and CDR2 is SVGAGI in the germline V gene. V was shortened by 6 bases and J by 2 bases, with 13 bases between the two germline ends. The CDR3 consists of 14 residues. Here the CDR3 reads CASSTLDGNTEAFF. As DNA, the CDR3 is TGTGCCAGCAGCACACTAGACGGAAACACTGAAGCTTTCTTT.

The CDR3 region is CASSQAPGTEAFF. The CDR3 coding sequence is TGCGCCAGCAGCCAAGCTCCAGGCACTGAAGCTTTCTTT. The chain joins TRBV4-3 to TRBJ1-1; D ambiguous. Germline CDR1 is LGHNA and CDR2 is YSLEER. The ends were cut back, 1 base at V and 4 bases at J, with 7 bases in the middle. This CDR3 comprises 13 residues.

This sequence joins TRBV9 and TRBJ2-1; 7 bases map to TRBD2. The CDR3 extends over 14 amino acids. Germline-derived CDR1 and CDR2 are SGDLS and YYNGEE. With V trimmed by 3 bases and J by 6 bases, 6 bases remained unmatched. CDR3 sequence: CASSAAGTINEQFF. The DNA of the CDR3 is TGTGCCAGCAGCGCGGCCGGGACTATCAATGAGCAGTTCTTC.

This chain connects TRBV7-6 to TRBJ1-3; D call uncertain. The V end lost 1 base, the J end lost 0 bases, and 10 bases lay between the germline ends. Germline V gene lookup returns CDR1 SGHVS and CDR2 FNYEAQ. The CDR3 spans 16 residues. CDR3 DNA: TGTGCCAGCAGCTTAGTGGGAGTTTACTCTGGAAACACCATATATTTT. Residues: CASSLVGVYSGNTIYF. Full variable domain (remainder filled in from reference TRBV7-6 and TRBJ1-3): GAGVSQSPRYKVTKRGQDVALRCDPISGHVSLYWYRQALGQGPEFLTYFNYEAQQDKSGLPNDRFSAERPEGSISTLTIQRTEQRDSAMYRCASSLVGVYSGNTIYFGEGSWLTVV.

The chain combines TRBV6-5 with TRBJ2-1; D perhaps matches TRBD1 (7 bases). The V gene lost 2 bases and the J gene lost 10 bases, with 12 bases spanning the gap. Per the germline V gene, CDR1 is MNHEY and CDR2 is SVGAGI. CDR3 size: 13 residues. This CDR3 reads CASSYAAGGEQFF. Written as DNA, the CDR3 is TGTGCCAGCAGTTACGCCGCAGGGGGGGAGCAGTTCTTC.

The chain employs TRBV5-1 and TRBJ1-3; a weak D match, TRBD1 (6 bases). The V and J ends lost 2 bases and 2 bases respectively, with 14 bases between them. There are 16 residues in the CDR3. CDR1 is SGHRS, CDR2 YFSETQ, per germline. CDR3 sequence (DNA): TGCGCCAGCAGCTTAACAGGGAACGAGGCTGGAAACACCATATATTTT. The encoded protein is CASSLTGNEAGNTIYF.

This chain connects TRBV6-5 to TRBJ1-1; D may be TRBD1 (5 bases). Looked up from germline, CDR1 is MNHEY and CDR2 is SVGAGI. The CDR3 runs 15 residues. The V end lost 3 bases, the J end lost 4 bases, and 15 bases lay between the germline ends. As DNA, the CDR3 is TGTGCCAGCAGTTATGGTGGGGGAGGGCGCACTGAAGCTTTCTTT. Translation gives CASSYGGGGRTEAFF.

The chain uses TRBV19 and TRBJ2-1; 10 bases line up with TRBD2. V gave up 5 bases and J gave up 4 bases; unmatched junction bases: 8. The CDR3 consists of 16 residues. Germline CDR1 LNHDA, CDR2 SQIVND (reference sequence). CDR3 in amino acids: CASSLMLAGEYNEQFF. CDR3 sequence (DNA): TGTGCCAGTAGTCTAATGCTAGCGGGAGAATACAATGAGCAGTTCTTC.

This clone was observed once. J is TRBJ2-2 and V is TRBV6-1, with a possible D match to TRBD2 (5 bases). This CDR3 has 16 residues. Trimming removed 2 bases at V and 0 bases at J, with 10 bases between. Germline CDR1 is MNHNS and CDR2 is SASEGT. CDR3 residues: CASSERGLANTGELFF. DNA for the CDR3: TGTGCCAGCAGTGAAAGAGGACTCGCGAACACCGGGGAGCTGTTTTTT.

The genes are TRBV7-8 and TRBJ1-1; the D is unclear. V lost 0 bases, J lost 10 bases, and 9 bases lay in between. CDR1 and CDR2 (germline): SGHVS, FQNEAQ. The CDR3 runs to 12 residues. CDR3 amino acids: CASSLASRVAFF. In nucleotides, the CDR3 is TGTGCCAGCAGCTTAGCGTCGCGGGTAGCTTTCTTT. The full variable domain, in which reference TRBV7-8 and TRBJ1-1 provide the parts outside the CDR3, is GAGVSQSPRYKVAKRGQDVALRCDPISGHVSLFWYQQALGQGPEFLTYFQNEAQLDKSGLPSDRFFAERPEGSVSTLKIQRTQQEDSAVYLCASSLASRVAFFGQGTRLTVV.

The V and J genes are TRBV5-1 and TRBJ2-3; D might be TRBD2 (6 bases). The V gene lost 0 bases and the J gene lost 2 bases, with 13 bases spanning the gap. The CDR3 is made up of 16 amino acids. Germline V gives CDR1 SGHRS, CDR2 YFSETQ. Here the CDR3 reads CASSLGQWRDTDTQYF. The CDR3 DNA follows: TGCGCCAGCAGCTTGGGACAATGGAGGGACACAGATACGCAGTATTTT.

The chain employs TRBV7-6 and TRBJ1-1, with TRBD1 matching over 8 bases. J gave up 1 base and V 1 base, and 11 bases lay outside the gene matches. The CDR3 contains 18 residues. Germline values: CDR1 SGHVS, CDR2 FNYEAQ. Here the CDR3 DNA reads TGTGCCAGCAGCTTAGGGACAGGACCAGGGGGCACGAACACTGAAGCTTTCTTT. It yields the protein CASSLGTGPGGTNTEAFF.

This chain links TRBV9 with TRBJ2-2, with 7 nucleotides matching TRBD1. The trim removed 0 bases at V and 8 bases at J, leaving 10 bases unmatched. Germline CDR1 reads SGDLS; CDR2 reads YYNGEE. CDR3 length equals 16 residues. CDR3 bases: TGTGCCAGCAGCGTAGATGACAGGGCAGGGACGGGGGAGCTGTTTTTT. Its protein is CASSVDDRAGTGELFF.

The rearrangement uses TRBV30 and TRBJ2-5, with D possibly matching TRBD1 (7 bases). This CDR3 is 13 amino acids long. The germline CDR1 and CDR2 sequences are GTSNPN and SVGIG (reference sequence). V gave up 5 bases and J gave up 2 bases, with 12 bases separating them. As DNA, the CDR3 is TGTGCCTGGGCAGGGGGGCCTCAAGAGACCCAGTACTTC. Translation: CAWAGGPQETQYF. Full variable domain (outside the CDR3, taken from reference TRBV30 and TRBJ2-5): SQTIHQWPATLVQPVGSPLSLECTVEGTSNPNLYWYRQAAGRGLQLLFYSVGIGQISSEVPQNLSASRPQDRQFILSSKKLLLSDSGFYLCAWAGGPQETQYFGPGTRLLVL.

The chain joins TRBV5-5 to TRBJ1-2; perhaps TRBD1 as D (5 bases). V was trimmed by 0 bases and J by 6 bases, leaving 12 bases between them. Germline CDR1 reads SGHKS; CDR2 reads YYEKEE (reference sequence). This CDR3 has 14 amino acids. In nucleotides, the CDR3 is TGTGCCAGCAGCTTGGACCTAGGGGCCGATGGCTACACCTTC. Amino acid sequence: CASSLDLGADGYTF. Supplemented by reference TRBV5-5 and TRBJ1-2, the full variable domain reads DAGVTQSPTHLIKTRGQQVTLRCSPISGHKSVSWYQQVLGQGPQFIFQYYEKEERGRGNFPDRFSARQFPNYSSELNVNALLLGDSALYLCASSLDLGADGYTFGSGTRLTVV.

This clone was picked up one time. The rearrangement uses TRBV18 and TRBJ1-3, with a possible D match to TRBD1 (6 bases). V was pared by 0 bases and J by 0 bases, with 12 bases between. This CDR3 comprises 17 residues. Germline V CDR1 and CDR2: KGHSH, LQKENI. CDR3 nucleotides: TGTGCCAGCTCACCACCAAGGCTGACAGGCTCTGGAAACACCATATATTTT. It translates to CASSPPRLTGSGNTIYF.

The gene calls are TRBV5-4 and TRBJ2-4; D may be TRBD1 (6 bases). The V gene lost 5 bases and the J gene lost 0 bases, with 12 bases spanning the gap. This CDR3 has 15 residues. Germline V gene data show CDR1 as SGHNT and CDR2 as YYREEE (reference sequence). This CDR3 reads CASSTGQTAKNIQYF. The CDR3 nucleotides read TGTGCCAGCAGTACGGGACAAACAGCCAAAAACATTCAGTACTTC.

The rearrangement uses TRBV4-3 and TRBJ2-2, with 8 bases that match TRBD2. The V gene end was trimmed by 1 base and the J gene end by 1 base; junction bases not matched to a gene: 5. CDR1 is LGHNA, CDR2 YSLEER, per germline. This CDR3 has 17 amino acids. The CDR3 here is CASSQALSGKNTGELFF. The CDR3, as DNA: TGCGCCAGCAGCCAAGCCCTTAGCGGGAAGAACACCGGGGAGCTGTTTTTT.

The rearrangement joins TRBV9 to TRBJ1-2; TRBD1 matches 11 bases. The CDR3 has 15 amino acids. Trimming cost V 0 bases and J 4 bases; bases outside gene matches: 2. CDR1 and CDR2 from the germline V gene are SGDLS and YYNGEE. CDR3 DNA sequence: TGTGCCAGCAGCGTAGGGACAGGGGGCGGCTATGGCTACACCTTC. Residues: CASSVGTGGGYGYTF.

The chain joins TRBV9 to TRBJ1-3, with D possibly matching TRBD1 (5 bases). V lost 0 bases, J lost 4 bases, and 17 bases lay in between. The germline gives CDR1 SGDLS, CDR2 YYNGEE. The CDR3 totals 17 residues. DNA of the CDR3: TGTGCCAGCAGCGTAGCTGAGGAGGGGCTTAACGGAAACACCATATATTTT. Translated, it gives CASSVAEEGLNGNTIYF.

The chain combines TRBV30 with TRBJ2-2; possibly TRBD1 for D (6 bases). Germline lookup yields CDR1 GTSNPN and CDR2 SVGIG (reference sequence). Trimming removed 6 bases at V and 4 bases at J, with 21 bases between. The CDR3 has 16 residues. The CDR3 nucleotides are TGTGCCTGTTTGACAGGACTCGGGATTATCACCGGGGAGCTGTTTTTT. It encodes CACLTGLGIITGELFF.

This clone was detected once. The gene calls are TRBV11-2 and TRBJ2-1; TRBD2 matches 12 bases. V was pared by 7 bases and J by 0 bases, with 1 base of the junction left unmatched. Looked up from germline, CDR1 is SGHAT and CDR2 is FQNNGV. This CDR3 contains 15 residues. CDR3 sequence: CASTLAGGSYNEQFF. Here the CDR3 DNA reads TGTGCCAGCACACTAGCGGGAGGCTCCTACAATGAGCAGTTCTTC.

This clone was counted once. The J gene is TRBJ1-2, the V gene TRBV6-4; 12 bases align to TRBD1. The CDR3 loop spans 14 amino acids. V dropped 6 bases and J dropped 8; count of bases not matched to a gene: 7. Looked up from germline, CDR1 is MRHNA and CDR2 is SNTAGT. The CDR3 spells CASRPGQGAKGYTF. The CDR3 region has the DNA TGTGCCAGCAGACCGGGACAGGGGGCGAAAGGCTACACCTTC.

The chain couples TRBV19 to TRBJ2-7; D is unclear. Germline loops: CDR1 LNHDA, CDR2 SQIVND (reference sequence). The CDR3 covers 15 residues. Trimming took 5 bases from V and 2 from J, leaving 16 bases between them. CDR3 in DNA: TGTGCCAGTAGTGACCAGGCACCGGTACCCTACGAGCAGTACTTC. Translating gives CASSDQAPVPYEQYF.

V usage is TRBV4-2 and J usage is TRBJ2-3; no clear D. CDR3 length: 14 amino acids. Germline V gene sequence: CDR1 LGHNA, CDR2 YNFKEQ. V lost 6 bases, J lost 7 bases, and 17 bases lay in between. The CDR3 here is CASRRDSFLNTQYF. The CDR3 DNA sequence: TGTGCCAGCAGACGTGACTCGTTTCTGAATACGCAGTATTTT.

This clone was seen only once. The chain links TRBV7-2 to TRBJ2-1; 10 bases line up with TRBD2. Germline CDR1 SGHTA, CDR2 FQGNSA. V lost 8 bases to trimming and J lost 11 bases; unmatched junction nucleotides: 9. The CDR3 is made up of 13 amino acids. The CDR3 spells CASFLSAGGQQFF. CDR3 nucleotide sequence: TGTGCCAGCTTTCTCTCAGCGGGAGGGCAGCAGTTCTTC. The full variable domain, its missing parts supplied by reference TRBV7-2 and TRBJ2-1, is GAGVSQSPSNKVTEKGKDVELRCDPISGHTALYWYRQSLGQGLEFLIYFQGNSAPDKSGLPSDRFSAERTGGSVSTLTIQRTQQEDSAVYLCASFLSAGGQQFFGPGTRLTVL.

The CDR3 spells CASSYGAFGYTF. The CDR3, as DNA: TGTGCCAGCAGTTACGGGGCATTCGGCTACACCTTC. The chain employs TRBV6-5 and TRBJ1-2, with D possibly matching TRBD1 (5 bases). V was trimmed by 2 bases and J by 8 bases, leaving 9 bases between them. CDR3 size: 12 residues. CDR1 and CDR2 from the germline V gene are MNHEY and SVGAGI.